Reported below is one T cell receptor beta chain. Its specificity is unknown. This entry belongs to a study of cytomegalovirus exposure and HLA in healthy donors. Germline CDR1 is MNHEY and CDR2 is SVGAGI. Losses at the gene ends were 6 bases for V and 5 bases for J; bases not matched to a gene: 9. The CDR3 length is 14 residues. General study points: In most subjects, TCR beta sequences reportedly gave accurate predictions of HLA-A and HLA-B alleles.

60 Vbeta and 13 Jbeta primers were used in PCR. Sequenced by immunoSEQ multiplex PCR; TCRdb stores in-frame clones only, minus some. This table has 65,000 to 85,000 clones, roughly four fifths appearing once. The chain links TRBV6-5 to TRBJ1-2; 7 bases agree with TRBD1. The source material was PBMCs. The clonotype comes from a male donor in good health and CMV-seropositive. The DNA for the CDR3 is TGTGCCAGCAGAGGGGACAGCAGAACATATGGCTACACCTTC. Protein: CASRGDSRTYGYTF.